A selection of T cell receptor beta chains follows, all from one sample in a study of post-analysis software for immune sequencing data. TCRdb reanalysed the PCR reads using MiXCR and keeps one entry per CDR3 protein. The sample comprises about 430,000 distinct CDR3 sequences, about 40% of which are singletons, and less than 8% rests with the top ten. Sequencing was carried out using blood. Source of these receptors: a girl aged 2-10 years with multiple sclerosis. The CDR3 runs from the conserved cysteine through the conserved F or W. The order of the fields is J gene, CDR3 length, D gene, V gene, clone size, CDR3 protein, CDR3 DNA. A D gene is named only where the DNA matches it firmly. Size is omitted from some rows. Given values are once, few, many or a class for expanded clones.

>TRBJ2-4|14|.|TRBV5-5|few
CASSLETRRPIQYF
TGTGCCAGCAGCTTGGAGACTAGGAGGCCTATTCAGTACTTC
>TRBJ2-3|13|.|TRBV7-9|.
CASARPSTDTQYF
TGTGCCAGTGCCAGACCTAGCACAGATACGCAGTATTTT
>TRBJ1-2|15|.|TRBV12-3/TRBV12-4|few
CASSLSPGRANGYTF
TGTGCCAGCAGTTTATCCCCGGGGCGGGCTAATGGCTACACCTTC
>TRBJ1-1|15|.|TRBV15|.
CATSSGKRRGGEAFF
TGTGCCACCAGCAGCGGGAAAAGACGGGGAGGGGAAGCTTTCTTT
>TRBJ2-7|16|TRBD2|TRBV5-1|few
CASSSLTSGGFYEQYF
TGCGCCAGCAGCTCCTTGACTAGCGGGGGGTTCTACGAGCAGTACTTC
>TRBJ2-1|17|.|TRBV5-5|.
CASSLLFGGSSYNEQFF
TGTGCCAGCAGCTTGTTATTTGGGGGTAGCTCCTACAATGAGCAGTTCTTC
>TRBJ2-1|15|.|TRBV4-3|.
CASSQGGQGRNEQFF
TGCGCCAGCAGCCAAGGTGGCCAGGGAAGGAATGAGCAGTTCTTC
>TRBJ1-5|16|.|TRBV12-3/TRBV12-4|once
CASSLRPSGIYQPQHF
TGTGCCAGCAGTTTACGGCCGTCAGGGATTTATCAGCCCCAGCATTTT
>TRBJ2-1|16|.|TRBV6-4|.
CASSSRSLAQINEQFF
TGTGCCAGCAGTAGCCGGTCCCTAGCCCAAATCAATGAGCAGTTCTTC
>TRBJ2-7|15|.|TRBV7-3|.
CASSGQPGSSYEQYF
TGTGCCAGCAGCGGACAGCCAGGTAGCTCCTACGAGCAGTACTTC
>TRBJ2-7|15|TRBD1|TRBV6-5|few
CASSYSGQGFYEQYF
TGTGCCAGCAGTTACTCGGGACAGGGGTTCTACGAGCAGTACTTC
>TRBJ2-7|14|TRBD2|TRBV20-1|few
CSAREMTSDYEQYF
TGCAGTGCTAGAGAAATGACTAGCGACTACGAGCAGTACTTC
>TRBJ2-1|15|.|TRBV5-1|.
CASSLPDTGYNEQFF
TGCGCCAGCAGCTTGCCAGACACAGGCTACAATGAGCAGTTCTTC
>TRBJ2-3|15|TRBD2|TRBV10-3|.
CAISPGAGGADTQYF
TGTGCCATCAGCCCCGGAGCGGGGGGCGCAGATACGCAGTATTTT
>TRBJ2-1|11|.|TRBV29-1|few
CSVASGIEQFF
TGCAGCGTAGCTTCCGGGATCGAGCAGTTCTTC
>TRBJ1-2|15|.|TRBV20-1|few
CSARFRTEIIYGYTF
TGCAGTGCTCGCTTTCGGACCGAAATCATTTATGGCTACACCTTC
>TRBJ2-1|15|.|TRBV5-1|few
CASSLAPGARNEQFF
TGCGCCAGCAGCTTGGCCCCAGGGGCGAGGAATGAGCAGTTCTTC
>TRBJ2-1|17|TRBD2|TRBV5-1|.
CASSAIFSGGKRHVQFF
TGCGCCAGCTCGGCCATCTTTAGCGGGGGGAAGCGGCATGTGCAGTTCTTC
>TRBJ1-1|16|.|TRBV24-1|.
CATIMYTGRTDTEAFF
TGTGCCACCATCATGTATACAGGACGGACCGACACTGAAGCTTTCTTT
>TRBJ1-2|12|.|TRBV29-1|.
CSVGQINYGYTF
TGCAGCGTTGGGCAGATTAACTATGGCTACACCTTC
>TRBJ1-5|15|.|TRBV20-1|.
CSAQPGPGGAQPQHF
TGCAGTGCTCAACCGGGGCCGGGGGGCGCTCAGCCCCAGCATTTT
>TRBJ1-2|17|TRBD1|TRBV12-3/TRBV12-4|.
CASSPWDSARLGYGYTF
TGTGCCAGCAGTCCTTGGGACAGTGCAAGGTTGGGCTATGGCTACACCTTC
>TRBJ2-1|16|.|TRBV20-1|.
CSARDLRGSSYNEQFF
TGCAGTGCTAGAGATCTTAGGGGCAGCTCCTACAATGAGCAGTTCTTC
>TRBJ1-5|14|.|TRBV12-3/TRBV12-4|.
CASSRDRRNQPQHF
TGTGCCAGCAGTCGGGACCGCCGAAATCAGCCCCAGCATTTT
>TRBJ2-7|18|.|TRBV14|once
CASSQDFVVRDMTYEQYF
TGTGCCAGCAGCCAAGATTTTGTTGTCCGGGACATGACCTACGAGCAGTACTTC
>TRBJ2-7|14|TRBD1|TRBV5-1|.
CASSKTGPPYEQYF
TGCGCCAGCAGCAAGACAGGGCCCCCCTACGAGCAGTACTTC